A selection of T cell receptor beta chains follows, all from one sample in a study of T cell repertoires in cytomegalovirus infection. TCRdb reprocessed the reads with MiXCR, giving one entry per CDR3 protein. The data show 200,000 or so distinct CDR3 sequences, around 20% seen once. The sequenced sample consisted of PBMCs. Receptors originate from a human donor in good health (CMV status not recorded). Some clones in this sample may be carry-over from other donors' samples. Each CDR3 is given with its conserved first and last residue. A D gene is named only where the DNA matches it firmly. Expanded clones get a size class; other rows say once, few or many, or leave the size out.

>TRBV2|-|TRBJ2-5|few
CASILTTLFSEQETQYF
TGTGCCAGCATCCTAACTACATTATTTTCGGAACAAGAGACCCAGTACTTC
>TRBV28|-|TRBJ1-5|-
CASGWGSNQPQHF
TGTGCCAGCGGGTGGGGCAGCAATCAGCCCCAGCATTTT
>TRBV7-3|TRBD1|TRBJ1-5|many
CASSLRRDRGVGGQPQHF
TGTGCCAGCAGCCTCCGCCGAGACAGGGGGGTGGGGGGTCAGCCCCAGCATTTT
>TRBV5-1|-|TRBJ2-3|many
CASSFQGPDTQYF
TGCGCCAGCAGCTTTCAGGGCCCAGATACGCAGTATTTT
>TRBV11-3|-|TRBJ2-2|many
CASSTAPNTGELFF
TGTGCCAGCAGCACGGCCCCGAACACCGGGGAGCTGTTTTTT
>TRBV7-4|-|TRBJ1-1|-
CASSLRGPDEAFF
TGTGCCAGCAGCTTAAGGGGACCGGATGAAGCTTTCTTT
>TRBV28|TRBD1|TRBJ1-5|-
CASSPTGQGRQPQHF
TGTGCCAGCAGCCCGACAGGGCAGGGCCGGCAGCCCCAGCATTTT
>TRBV2|-|TRBJ1-5|-
CASSENGGYSNQPQHF
TGTGCCAGCAGTGAGAATGGGGGATATAGCAATCAGCCCCAGCATTTT
>TRBV7-9|-|TRBJ1-6|few
CASSARQENNSPLHF
TGTGCCAGCAGCGCCCGCCAGGAAAATAATTCACCCCTCCACTTT
>TRBV18|TRBD1|TRBJ1-5|-
CASSPPGQGSRPQHF
TGTGCCAGCTCACCACCGGGACAGGGTTCTCGGCCCCAGCATTTT
>TRBV6-2/TRBV6-3|TRBD2|TRBJ2-3|many
CASRPGGYTDTQYF
TGTGCCAGCAGGCCGGGGGGTTACACAGATACGCAGTATTTT
>TRBV12-3/TRBV12-4|TRBD1|TRBJ2-2|-
CASRDRPNTGELFF
TGTGCCAGCAGGGACAGGCCGAACACCGGGGAGCTGTTTTTT
>TRBV7-2|-|TRBJ1-2|many
CASTESRDTRFSNYGYTF
TGTGCCAGCACCGAATCCCGGGACACCAGATTTTCGAACTATGGCTACACCTTC
>TRBV12-5|-|TRBJ2-5|few
CASGLVRETQYF
TGTGCTAGTGGTTTGGTACGCGAGACCCAGTACTTC
>TRBV28|-|TRBJ1-1|few
CASKAGWDTEAFF
TGTGCCAGCAAGGCAGGGTGGGACACTGAAGCTTTCTTT
>TRBV12-3/TRBV12-4|-|TRBJ1-1|-
CASSLHLSDTEAFF
TGTGCCAGCAGTTTGCACTTGTCCGACACTGAAGCTTTCTTT
>TRBV29-1|TRBD1|TRBJ2-5|-
CSVGGTGRIETQYF
TGCAGCGTTGGAGGGACAGGGAGGATCGAGACCCAGTACTTC
>TRBV2|-|TRBJ1-2|once
CASSDEGMAGAGYTF
TGTGCCAGCAGTGATGAGGGAATGGCAGGGGCTGGCTACACCTTC
>TRBV2|TRBD1|TRBJ2-7|few
CASSQDRQAYEQYF
TGTGCCAGCAGCCAGGACAGGCAGGCCTACGAGCAGTACTTC
>TRBV7-2|-|TRBJ2-2|-
CASSLARVGSGELFF
TGTGCCAGCAGCTTAGCTAGGGTAGGATCCGGGGAGCTGTTTTTT
>TRBV6-6|-|TRBJ1-3|-
CASSFDPAGPIYF
TGTGCCAGCAGTTTCGACCCCGCGGGGCCCATATATTTT